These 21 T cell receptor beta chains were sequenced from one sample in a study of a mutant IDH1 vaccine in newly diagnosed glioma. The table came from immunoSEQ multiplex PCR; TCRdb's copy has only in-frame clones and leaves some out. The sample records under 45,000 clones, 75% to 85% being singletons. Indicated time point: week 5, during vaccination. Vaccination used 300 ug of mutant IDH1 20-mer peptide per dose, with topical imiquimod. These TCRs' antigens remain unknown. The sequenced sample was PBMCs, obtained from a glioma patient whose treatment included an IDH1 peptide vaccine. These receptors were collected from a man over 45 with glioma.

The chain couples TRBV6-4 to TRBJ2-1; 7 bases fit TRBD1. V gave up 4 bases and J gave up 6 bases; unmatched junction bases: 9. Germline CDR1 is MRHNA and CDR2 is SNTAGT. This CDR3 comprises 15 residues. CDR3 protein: CASSASMDRPNEQFF. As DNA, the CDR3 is TGTGCCAGCAGTGCCTCCATGGACAGGCCCAATGAGCAGTTCTTC.

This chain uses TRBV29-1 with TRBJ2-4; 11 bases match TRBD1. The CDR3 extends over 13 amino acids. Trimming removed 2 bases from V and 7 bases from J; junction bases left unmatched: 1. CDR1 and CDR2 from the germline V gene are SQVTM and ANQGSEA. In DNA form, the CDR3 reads TGCAGCGTTGAAAGGACAGGGGGCAACATTCAGTACTTC. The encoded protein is CSVERTGGNIQYF.

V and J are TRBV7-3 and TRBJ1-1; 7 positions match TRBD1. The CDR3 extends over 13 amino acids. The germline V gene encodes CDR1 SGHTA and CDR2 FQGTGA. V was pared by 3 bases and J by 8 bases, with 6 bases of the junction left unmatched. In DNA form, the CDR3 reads TGTGCCAGCAGCTTGGGACCCAGGGGGGAAGCTTTCTTT. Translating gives CASSLGPRGEAFF.

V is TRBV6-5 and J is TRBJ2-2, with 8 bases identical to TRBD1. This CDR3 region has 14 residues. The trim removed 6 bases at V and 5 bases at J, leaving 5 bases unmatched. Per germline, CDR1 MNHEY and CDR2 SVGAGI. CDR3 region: CASRRQGLTGELFF. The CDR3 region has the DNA TGTGCCAGCAGGCGACAGGGGTTGACCGGGGAGCTGTTTTTT.

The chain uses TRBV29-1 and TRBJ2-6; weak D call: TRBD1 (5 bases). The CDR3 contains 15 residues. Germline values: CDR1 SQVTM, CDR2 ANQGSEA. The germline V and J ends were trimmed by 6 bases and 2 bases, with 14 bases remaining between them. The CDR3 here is CSVNYDSAGANVLTF. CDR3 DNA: TGCAGCGTCAACTATGACAGCGCTGGGGCCAACGTCCTGACTTTC.

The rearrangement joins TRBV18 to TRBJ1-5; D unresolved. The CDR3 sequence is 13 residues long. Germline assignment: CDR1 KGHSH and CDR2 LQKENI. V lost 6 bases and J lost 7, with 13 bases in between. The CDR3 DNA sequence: TGTGCCAGCTCCCCCGGGTCGGACCAGCCCCAGCATTTT. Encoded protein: CASSPGSDQPQHF. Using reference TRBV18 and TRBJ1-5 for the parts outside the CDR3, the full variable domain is NAGVMQNPRHLVRRRGQEARLRCSPMKGHSHVYWYRQLPEEGLKFMVYLQKENIIDESGMPKERFSAEFPKEGPSILRIQQVVRGDSAAYFCASSPGSDQPQHFGDGTRLSIL.

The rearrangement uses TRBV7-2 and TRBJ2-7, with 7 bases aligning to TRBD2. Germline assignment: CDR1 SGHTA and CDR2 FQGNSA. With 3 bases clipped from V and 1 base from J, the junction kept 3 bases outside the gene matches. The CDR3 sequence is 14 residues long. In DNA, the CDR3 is TGTGCCAGCAGCTTGGGACTAACGTCCTACGAGCAGTACTTC. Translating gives CASSLGLTSYEQYF. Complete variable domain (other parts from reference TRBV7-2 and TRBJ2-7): GAGVSQSPSNKVTEKGKDVELRCDPISGHTALYWYRQSLGQGLEFLIYFQGNSAPDKSGLPSDRFSAERTGGSVSTLTIQRTQQEDSAVYLCASSLGLTSYEQYFGPGTRLTVT.

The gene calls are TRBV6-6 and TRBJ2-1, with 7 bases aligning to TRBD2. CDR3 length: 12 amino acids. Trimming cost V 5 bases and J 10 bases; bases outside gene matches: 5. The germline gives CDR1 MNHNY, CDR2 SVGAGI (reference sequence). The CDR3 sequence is CASSTTSVEQFF. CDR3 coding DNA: TGTGCCAGCAGTACAACTAGCGTCGAGCAGTTCTTC.

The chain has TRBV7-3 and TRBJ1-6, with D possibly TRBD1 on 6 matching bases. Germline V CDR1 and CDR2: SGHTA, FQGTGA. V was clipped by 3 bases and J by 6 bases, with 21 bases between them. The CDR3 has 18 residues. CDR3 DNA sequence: TGTGCCAGCAGCTTGGAAAAGGCAGGGGCGCTACCTAATTCACCCCTCCACTTT. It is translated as CASSLEKAGALPNSPLHF.

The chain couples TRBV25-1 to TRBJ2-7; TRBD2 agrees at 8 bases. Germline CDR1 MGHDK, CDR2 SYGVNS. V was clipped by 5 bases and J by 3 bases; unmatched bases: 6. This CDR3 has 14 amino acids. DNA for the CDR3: TGTGCCAGCAGTCCGAAAGCGGGAGACTACGAGCAGTACTTC. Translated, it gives CASSPKAGDYEQYF.

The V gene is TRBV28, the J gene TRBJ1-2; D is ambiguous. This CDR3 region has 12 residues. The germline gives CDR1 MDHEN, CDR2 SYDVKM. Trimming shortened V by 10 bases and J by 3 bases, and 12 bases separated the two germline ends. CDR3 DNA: TGTGCCACTTTTACCTCTTACTATGGCTACACCTTC. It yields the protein CATFTSYYGYTF.

This CDR3 reads CASRWTSSYEQYF. The CDR3 DNA reads as TGTGCCAGCAGGTGGACTAGTTCCTACGAGCAGTACTTC. V and J are TRBV7-2 and TRBJ2-7, with 7 bases aligning to TRBD2. V lost 6 bases to trimming and J lost 1 base; unmatched junction nucleotides: 3. The germline V gene has CDR1 SGHTA and CDR2 FQGNSA. The length of the CDR3 is 13 residues. Full variable domain (rest looked up from reference TRBV7-2 and TRBJ2-7): GAGVSQSPSNKVTEKGKDVELRCDPISGHTALYWYRQSLGQGLEFLIYFQGNSAPDKSGLPSDRFSAERTGGSVSTLTIQRTQQEDSAVYLCASRWTSSYEQYFGPGTRLTVT.

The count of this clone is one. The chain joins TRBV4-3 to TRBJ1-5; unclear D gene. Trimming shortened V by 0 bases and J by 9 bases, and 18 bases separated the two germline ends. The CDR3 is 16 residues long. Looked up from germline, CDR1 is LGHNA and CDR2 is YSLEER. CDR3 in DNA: TGCGCCAGCAGCCAAGATCGTTCGTCAGGTATTTGGCCCCAGCATTTT. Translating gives CASSQDRSSGIWPQHF.

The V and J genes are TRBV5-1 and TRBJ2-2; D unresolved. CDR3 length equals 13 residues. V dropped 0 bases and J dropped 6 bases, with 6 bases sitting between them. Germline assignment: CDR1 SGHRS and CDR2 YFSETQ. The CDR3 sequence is CASSLVGSGELFF. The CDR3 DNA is TGCGCCAGCAGCTTGGTAGGGTCCGGGGAGCTGTTTTTT.

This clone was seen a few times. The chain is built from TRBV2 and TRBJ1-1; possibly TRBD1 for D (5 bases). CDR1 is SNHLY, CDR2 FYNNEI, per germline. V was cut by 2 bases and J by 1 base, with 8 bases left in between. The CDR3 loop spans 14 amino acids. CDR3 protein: CASSELGTNTEAFF. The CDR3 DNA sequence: TGTGCCAGCAGTGAACTAGGGACGAACACTGAAGCTTTCTTT.

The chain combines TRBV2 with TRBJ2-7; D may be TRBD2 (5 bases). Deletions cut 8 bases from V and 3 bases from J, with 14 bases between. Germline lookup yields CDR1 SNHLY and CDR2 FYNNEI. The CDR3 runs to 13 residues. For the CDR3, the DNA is TGTGCCAGCCGGCCCCACGGGAACTACGAGCAGTACTTC. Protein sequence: CASRPHGNYEQYF.

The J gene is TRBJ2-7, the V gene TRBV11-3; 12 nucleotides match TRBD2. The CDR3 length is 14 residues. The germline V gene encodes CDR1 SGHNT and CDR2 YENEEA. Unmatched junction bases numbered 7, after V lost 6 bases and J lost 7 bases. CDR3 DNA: TGTGCCAGCAGTCCTAGCGGGGGGGCGCGTGAGCAGTACTTC. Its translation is CASSPSGGAREQYF.

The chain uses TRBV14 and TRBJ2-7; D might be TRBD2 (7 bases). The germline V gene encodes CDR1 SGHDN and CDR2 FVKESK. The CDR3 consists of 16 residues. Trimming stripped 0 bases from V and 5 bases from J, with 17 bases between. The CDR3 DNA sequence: TGTGCCAGCAGCCAAGAAAGGGGATGGGGGGGCCACGAGCAGTACTTC. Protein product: CASSQERGWGGHEQYF.

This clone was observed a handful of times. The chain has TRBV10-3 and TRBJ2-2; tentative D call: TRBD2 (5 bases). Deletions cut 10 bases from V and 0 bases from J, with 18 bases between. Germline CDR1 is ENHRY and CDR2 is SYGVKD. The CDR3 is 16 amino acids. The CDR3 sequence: CATPRGSESNTGELFF. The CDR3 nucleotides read TGTGCCACCCCCCGGGGTAGCGAATCGAACACCGGGGAGCTGTTTTTT.

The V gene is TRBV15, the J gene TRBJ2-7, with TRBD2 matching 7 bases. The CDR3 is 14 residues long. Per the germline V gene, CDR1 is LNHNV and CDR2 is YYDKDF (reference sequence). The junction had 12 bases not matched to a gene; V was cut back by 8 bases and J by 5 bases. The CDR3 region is CATSRAGKFNEQYF. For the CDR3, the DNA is TGTGCCACCTCTAGAGCGGGAAAGTTCAACGAGCAGTACTTC.

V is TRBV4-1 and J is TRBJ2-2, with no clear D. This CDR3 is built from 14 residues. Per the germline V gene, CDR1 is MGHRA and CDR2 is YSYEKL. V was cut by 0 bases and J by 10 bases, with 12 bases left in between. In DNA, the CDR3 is TGCGCCAGCAGCCAAGAAGTAAGGATCATGGAGCTGTTTTTT. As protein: CASSQEVRIMELFF.